Below are 26 T cell receptor beta chains sequenced from a single sample in a study of blood T cell repertoires in COVID-19. Profiling relied on immunoSEQ multiplex PCR, and the TCRdb table lists in-frame clones only, not all of them. In the table there are 150,000 to 200,000 clones, more than 65% of which are singletons. Sequencing was performed on peripheral blood. These receptors all stem from a human donor with acute or convalescent COVID-19. The donor label of this sample is uncertain.

This clone has only a few counts. The chain links TRBV5-4 to TRBJ2-2; TRBD2 might be the D (5 bases). The V and J ends lost 4 bases and 4 bases respectively, with 11 bases between them. Per germline, CDR1 SGHNT and CDR2 YYREEE (reference sequence). The CDR3 runs to 14 residues. The CDR3 nucleotides read TGTGCCAGCAGCAACCCCGAGGGCACCGGGGAGCTGTTTTTT. Translating gives CASSNPEGTGELFF. Filled out from reference TRBV5-4 and TRBJ2-2, the complete variable domain reads ETGVTQSPTHLIKTRGQQVTLRCSSQSGHNTVSWYQQALGQGPQFIFQYYREEENGRGNFPPRFSGLQFPNYSSELNVNALELDDSALYLCASSNPEGTGELFFGEGSRLTVL.

The chain uses TRBV20-1 and TRBJ1-5; D is perhaps TRBD1 (6 bases). CDR3 size: 14 residues. Germline lookup yields CDR1 DFQATT and CDR2 SNEGSKA (reference sequence). Trimming cost V 3 bases and J 2 bases, with 11 bases left between them. The CDR3 loop reads CSASRPGGNQPQHF. For the CDR3, the DNA is TGCAGTGCTAGTAGGCCAGGGGGCAATCAGCCCCAGCATTTT.

The chain combines TRBV6-5 with TRBJ2-7; a weak D match, TRBD2 (7 bases). V lost 7 bases to trimming and J lost 0 bases, with 13 bases between them. From germline, CDR1 is MNHEY and CDR2 SVGAGI. The CDR3 consists of 14 residues. The CDR3 region has the DNA TGTGCCAGCATTCGGGGGGCAAACTCCTACGAGCAGTACTTC. Translation: CASIRGANSYEQYF.

This sequence joins TRBV9 and TRBJ1-4; 9 bases align to TRBD1. Trimming took 0 bases from V and 7 from J; bases not matched to a gene: 4. From germline, CDR1 is SGDLS and CDR2 YYNGEE. This CDR3 contains 15 residues. CDR3 bases: TGTGCCAGCAGCGTAGGGACAGGGGAGGGTGAAAAACTGTTTTTT. Amino acid sequence: CASSVGTGEGEKLFF.

The chain uses TRBV6-5 and TRBJ2-5; 7 nucleotides agree with TRBD2. In germline, CDR1 is MNHEY, CDR2 SVGAGI. The CDR3 runs 16 residues. V gave up 0 bases and J gave up 1 base; unmatched junction bases: 5. In DNA form, the CDR3 reads TGTGCCAGCAGTTACTCTGGGGGGAGGGTCCAAGAGACCCAGTACTTC. It translates to CASSYSGGRVQETQYF.

The genes are TRBV30 and TRBJ1-1; D unresolved. The CDR3 sequence is 12 residues long. From germline, CDR1 is GTSNPN and CDR2 SVGIG (reference sequence). Trimming removed 5 bases from V and 5 bases from J, with 12 bases in between. The CDR3 loop reads CAWDRRETEAFF. In DNA form, the CDR3 reads TGTGCCTGGGATAGGCGGGAAACTGAAGCTTTCTTT.

The chain uses TRBV7-9 and TRBJ2-2; TRBD1 matches 9 bases. This CDR3 has 16 amino acids. V dropped 4 bases and J dropped 7; count of bases not matched to a gene: 10. Germline V gene sequence: CDR1 SEHNR, CDR2 FQNEAQ (reference sequence). The CDR3 DNA sequence: TGTGCCAGCAGCTCCAGAACAGGGGGCGAGGGCGGGGAGCTGTTTTTT. This codes for CASSSRTGGEGGELFF.

This clone has a single count. V and J are TRBV28 and TRBJ2-7, with D possibly matching TRBD2 (5 bases). Germline values: CDR1 MDHEN, CDR2 SYDVKM. The V end lost 2 bases, the J end lost 5 bases, and 16 bases lay between the germline ends. CDR3 size: 15 residues. DNA for the CDR3: TGTGCCAGCAGTTTAGTGCAGAGGGCCGGCGACGAGCAGTACTTC. Protein: CASSLVQRAGDEQYF.

This clone has only a few counts. The chain couples TRBV2 to TRBJ2-5, with D perhaps matching TRBD2 (6 bases). Trimming stripped 3 bases from V and 5 bases from J, with 19 bases between. This CDR3 is built from 16 residues. The germline V gene encodes CDR1 SNHLY and CDR2 FYNNEI. The CDR3 nucleotides read TGTGCCAGCAGTGATTTCGGGGGTACAGAACCGGAGACCCAGTACTTC. Amino acids: CASSDFGGTEPETQYF. Complete variable domain (other parts from reference TRBV2 and TRBJ2-5): EPEVTQTPSHQVTQMGQEVILRCVPISNHLYFYWYRQILGQKVEFLVSFYNNEISEKSEIFDDQFSVERPDGSNFTLKIRSTKLEDSAMYFCASSDFGGTEPETQYFGPGTRLLVL.

The chain combines TRBV27 with TRBJ2-7; D not certain. This CDR3 contains 14 residues. V dropped 2 bases and J dropped 5 bases, with 13 bases sitting between them. Germline V gene data show CDR1 as MNHEY and CDR2 as SMNVEV (reference sequence). The CDR3 region has the DNA TGTGCCAGCAGTTTAAGGCCCCACAGAGACGAGCAGTACTTC. Its protein is CASSLRPHRDEQYF.

The chain combines TRBV2 with TRBJ1-4; 7 nucleotides agree with TRBD1. V lost 5 bases and J lost 8; bases outside the gene matches: 8. The V gene's germline CDR1 is SNHLY and CDR2 FYNNEI. The CDR3 runs to 14 residues. Here the CDR3 reads CASSLDRVREKLFF. Here the CDR3 DNA reads TGTGCCAGCAGTTTAGACAGGGTGAGGGAAAAACTGTTTTTT.

The gene calls are TRBV5-1 and TRBJ1-2; D gene unclear. Per germline, CDR1 SGHRS and CDR2 YFSETQ. The ends were cut back, 3 bases at V and 6 bases at J, with 15 bases in the middle. The CDR3 runs to 14 residues. In DNA, the CDR3 is TGCGCCAGCAGCTGGCGACAATCCGGTCATGGCTACACCTTC. This encodes CASSWRQSGHGYTF.

This clone came up once. The genes are TRBV7-2 and TRBJ2-2; no clear D. Germline lookup yields CDR1 SGHTA and CDR2 FQGNSA. This CDR3 region has 12 residues. V was trimmed by 2 bases and J by 6 bases, leaving 4 bases between them. The CDR3 spells CASSLSSGELFF. The CDR3 DNA follows: TGTGCCAGCAGCTTAAGCTCCGGGGAGCTGTTTTTT.

V gene TRBV9 combines with J gene TRBJ2-1; 8 bases align to TRBD1. Germline loops: CDR1 SGDLS, CDR2 YYNGEE. The CDR3 consists of 13 residues. With 4 bases clipped from V and 7 bases from J, the junction kept 4 bases outside the gene matches. The CDR3 region is CASSPRQGNEQFF. CDR3 bases: TGTGCCAGCAGCCCCAGACAGGGGAATGAGCAGTTCTTC.

V usage is TRBV5-4 and J usage is TRBJ2-7; D unresolved. Per the germline V gene, CDR1 is SGHNT and CDR2 is YYREEE (reference sequence). This CDR3 is 15 amino acids long. V lost 0 bases, J lost 5 bases, and 15 bases lay in between. For the CDR3, the DNA is TGTGCCAGCAGCTTGGATCAGCGAATGGTCCACGAGCAGTACTTC. Residues: CASSLDQRMVHEQYF.

V and J are TRBV28 and TRBJ1-5; perhaps TRBD1 as D (5 bases). Germline values: CDR1 MDHEN, CDR2 SYDVKM. This CDR3 contains 14 residues. Trimming took off 7 bases at V and 1 base at J, with 11 bases between the two ends. This CDR3 reads CASIQGGSNQPQHF. CDR3 in DNA: TGTGCCAGCATCCAGGGAGGAAGCAATCAGCCCCAGCATTTT.

This rearrangement joins TRBV4-1 to TRBJ2-1; TRBD2 aligns across 8 bases. The germline V gene encodes CDR1 MGHRA and CDR2 YSYEKL. V gave up 1 base and J gave up 3 bases; unmatched junction bases: 5. CDR3 length: 16 residues. The CDR3 DNA is TGCGCCAGCAGCCAAGTGACTAGCGCCAACTACAATGAGCAGTTCTTC. Its protein is CASSQVTSANYNEQFF.

J is TRBJ1-5 and V is TRBV2, with TRBD1 matching over 7 bases. V was clipped by 6 bases and J by 5 bases; unmatched bases: 7. The germline CDR1 and CDR2 sequences are SNHLY and FYNNEI. The CDR3 spans 14 residues. CDR3 DNA sequence: TGTGCCAGCAGGGCACAGGGGCGGGATCAGCCCCAGCATTTT. Its translation: CASRAQGRDQPQHF.

The chain couples TRBV30 to TRBJ2-5, with 7 bases fitting TRBD1. Germline CDR1 is GTSNPN and CDR2 is SVGIG (reference sequence). V trimming: 0 bases; J trimming: 4 bases; junction bases outside the gene matches: 8. The CDR3 length is 15 residues. The CDR3 here is CAWSVPQTGRETQYF. Here the CDR3 DNA reads TGTGCCTGGAGTGTACCCCAGACAGGGCGAGAGACCCAGTACTTC. Complete variable domain (other parts from reference TRBV30 and TRBJ2-5): SQTIHQWPATLVQPVGSPLSLECTVEGTSNPNLYWYRQAAGRGLQLLFYSVGIGQISSEVPQNLSASRPQDRQFILSSKKLLLSDSGFYLCAWSVPQTGRETQYFGPGTRLLVL.

The chain employs TRBV19 and TRBJ2-7, with 13 nucleotides matching TRBD2. This CDR3 region has 15 residues. The V gene end was trimmed by 4 bases and the J gene end by 9 bases; junction bases not matched to a gene: 9. Germline V gives CDR1 LNHDA, CDR2 SQIVND (reference sequence). DNA of the CDR3: TGTGCCAGTAGTACGGGACTAGCGGGAAACTTGGTGCAGTACTTC. It specifies CASSTGLAGNLVQYF.

The V call is TRBV9, the J call TRBJ2-5; the D gene is possibly TRBD2 (6 bases). The V gene's germline CDR1 is SGDLS and CDR2 YYNGEE. CDR3 length: 15 amino acids. V was cut by 3 bases and J by 2 bases, with 14 bases left in between. DNA of the CDR3: TGTGCCAGCAGCGCCAGAGGAGGAGGGCAAGAGACCCAGTACTTC. This encodes CASSARGGGQETQYF.

This clone was seen a single time. This chain links TRBV27 with TRBJ1-5; 7 nucleotides agree with TRBD1. The V gene's germline CDR1 is MNHEY and CDR2 SMNVEV (reference sequence). Trimming removed 3 bases from V and 7 bases from J; junction bases left unmatched: 6. The CDR3 contains 14 residues. CDR3 nucleotides: TGTGCCAGCAGTTTGAACAGGGGCGGGCAGCCCCAGCATTTT. Protein product: CASSLNRGGQPQHF.

The chain couples TRBV2 to TRBJ2-1; 13 bases align to TRBD2. The CDR3 loop spans 16 amino acids. From germline, CDR1 is SNHLY and CDR2 FYNNEI. Trimming took 6 bases from V and 2 from J; bases not matched to a gene: 4. The CDR3 nucleotides read TGTGCCAGCAGGCTCGGGACTAGCGGGACCTACAATGAGCAGTTCTTC. This codes for CASRLGTSGTYNEQFF.

J is TRBJ2-1 and V is TRBV7-9; D uncertain. This CDR3 region has 16 residues. Trimming took 1 base from V and 0 from J, leaving 10 bases between them. Germline lookup yields CDR1 SEHNR and CDR2 FQNEAQ (reference sequence). CDR3 DNA: TGTGCCAGCAGCTTAGTAGAGTTTAGCTCCTACAATGAGCAGTTCTTC. Protein product: CASSLVEFSSYNEQFF.

This clone has only a few counts. The V and J genes are TRBV9 and TRBJ2-2; maybe TRBD2 (6 bases). The CDR3 extends over 16 amino acids. Trimming took off 0 bases at V and 0 bases at J, with 9 bases between the two ends. Germline V CDR1 and CDR2: SGDLS, YYNGEE. CDR3 in amino acids: CASSVAAGPNTGELFF. In DNA form, the CDR3 reads TGTGCCAGCAGCGTAGCGGCGGGGCCGAACACCGGGGAGCTGTTTTTT.

The rearrangement joins TRBV12-3 or TRBV12-4 to TRBJ2-5; TRBD2 aligns across 9 bases. V trimming: 8 bases; J trimming: 7 bases; junction bases outside the gene matches: 8. CDR3 length: 13 amino acids. The CDR3 protein is CASFLGGGATQYF. CDR3 DNA: TGTGCCAGCTTTCTCGGCGGGGGGGCGACCCAGTACTTC.